A single sample is the source of the 3 T cell receptor beta chains below, sequenced in a study of cytotoxic CD8 clonotypes in ibrutinib-treated CLL. Clones were sequenced by immunoSEQ multiplex PCR, and TCRdb holds only the in-frame ones, with some missing. Of approximately 300,000 clones in the sample, roughly 79% are singletons; the top ten hold about 6.3%. Material: PBMCs, obtained before ibrutinib treatment. The receptors were gathered from a human donor with chronic lymphocytic leukemia.

This clone was found once. The chain is built from TRBV30 and TRBJ1-5; possible D gene TRBD1, 6 bases. Trimming left V 5 bases short and J 3 bases short, with 20 bases between. The CDR3 has 16 amino acids. Germline V lookup: CDR1 GTSNPN, CDR2 SVGIG (reference sequence). The CDR3 here is CAWAPGHVLNNQPQHF. CDR3 sequence (DNA): TGTGCCTGGGCCCCGGGACACGTACTGAACAATCAGCCCCAGCATTTT.

This clone has only one observation. The rearrangement uses TRBV5-4 and TRBJ2-3; D possibly corresponds to TRBD2 (5 bases). V was cut by 2 bases and J by 3 bases, with 13 bases left in between. Germline CDR1 reads SGHNT; CDR2 reads YYREEE (reference sequence). The CDR3 has 15 residues. DNA of the CDR3: TGTGCCAGCAGCTTCACGGGGTTGGGGACAGATACGCAGTATTTT. It codes for CASSFTGLGTDTQYF.

V usage is TRBV29-1 and J usage is TRBJ1-3, with D uncertain. The CDR3 extends over 14 amino acids. From germline, CDR1 is SQVTM and CDR2 ANQGSEA. V was trimmed by 7 bases and J by 0 bases, leaving 13 bases between them. DNA for the CDR3: TGCAGCGCAATGAAAAGGAACTCTGGAAACACCATATATTTT. It yields the protein CSAMKRNSGNTIYF.